This T cell receptor (beta chain) was documented in a study of blood T cell repertoires in COVID-19. This CDR3 comprises 11 residues. Trimming removed 3 bases from V and 5 bases from J, with 5 bases in between. Looked up from germline, CDR1 is LNHDA and CDR2 is SQIVND (reference sequence). Profiled with immunoSEQ multiplex PCR; TCRdb holds only in-frame clones, not every one. The top ten hold over 9.5% of the sample, which has over 130,000 clones, around nine tenths seen once. Sample: peripheral blood. The chain carries TRBV19 and TRBJ2-7; D is ambiguous. The sequence came from a man in his sixties with active or convalescent COVID-19. CDR3 loop: CASSIANEQYF. CDR3 in DNA: TGTGCCAGTAGTATCGCGAACGAGCAGTACTTC. The full variable domain, with the rest looked up from reference TRBV19 and TRBJ2-7, is DGGITQSPKYLFRKEGQNVTLSCEQNLNHDAMYWYRQDPGQGLRLIYYSQIVNDFQKGDIAEGYSVSREKKESFPLTVTSAQKNPTAFYLCASSIANEQYFGPGTRLTVT.